This T cell receptor beta chain was recovered during a study of blood T cell repertoires in COVID-19. Study-wide context: Sources were T cells, B-cell-depleted T cells, or PBMCs; the material itself was cDNA or gDNA.

There are 14 residues in the CDR3. Trimming cost V 8 bases and J 0 bases; bases outside gene matches: 6. Germline loops: CDR1 MDHEN, CDR2 SYDVKM. In the original analysis: Estimates of nucleated cell counts were drawn from the amplification of reference gene primers. Measured with immunoSEQ multiplex PCR; TCRdb has only the in-frame clones, and not every one. V, J and clone size reflect that table, while D and trimming were determined from the DNA. This table holds roughly 70,000 clones, more than 75% found once. What was sequenced was peripheral blood. The genes are TRBV28 and TRBJ1-2, with 7 positions matching TRBD1. The clonotype was recovered from a human donor in a cohort sampled during active COVID-19. The CDR3: CASGRQGANYGYTF. CDR3 nucleotide sequence: TGTGCCAGCGGCCGACAGGGAGCTAACTATGGCTACACCTTC.